Reported below is one T cell receptor (beta chain). This clonotype was recorded many times. Its antigen remains undetermined. Base qualities are not recorded, but no much larger clone differs from it by a single base. Hyperthyroidism patients were newly diagnosed, had a disease duration of under 2 months, and were aged 18 to 65 years. Patients with uncontrolled infections, other autoimmune diseases, pregnancy or lactation were excluded. Clinical symptoms, serum thyroxine and TRAb, thyroid ultrasound, and orbital computed tomography formed the basis for the diagnoses. Blood from progressor patients was drawn when they were first diagnosed with hyperthyroidism, before any ophthalmopathy symptoms appeared. PBMCs were isolated from 10 ml of fresh peripheral blood by Ficoll-Paque density gradient centrifugation. Progressor patients were defined as those initially diagnosed with Graves' hyperthyroidism in whom ophthalmopathy developed during follow-up. Trizol reagent was used to extract total RNA, and RNA quality was then checked on an Agilent 2100 Bioanalyzer.

This sample stems from a study of T cells in Graves' hyperthyroidism and ophthalmopathy (dated by TCRdb to the late 2010s). Some background on the complete study: Peripheral blood was collected at initial diagnosis, before any treatment. For training and testing, the roughly 100 patients in the discovery cohort were randomly divided in a 7:3 ratio. Whether ophthalmopathy could be predicted prospectively was tested in an independent validation cohort made up of fewer than 20 hyperthyroidism patients plus 17 patients who later progressed to ophthalmopathy. According to the paper, TCR Vbeta CDR3 sequencing was carried out on about 140 peripheral blood samples, which came from more than 40 ophthalmopathy, 80 or so hyperthyroidism and roughly 17 progressor patients. The study also compared thyroid tissue and blood T-cell repertoires from a handful of Graves' hyperthyroidism patients. After blood sampling, hyperthyroidism patients were treated with methimazole at a starting dose of 30 mg daily, and ophthalmopathy patients were treated with high-dose intravenous methylprednisolone. TCR V-J signatures able to tell the groups apart were searched for in a discovery cohort of more than 90 patients, of whom approximately 40 had Graves' ophthalmopathy and 57 had stable Graves' hyperthyroidism. What the research found in general, with its limitations: Blood samples also contained most of the expanded thyroid clonotypes (frequency above 0.001), which suggests that blood repertoires may reflect thyroid immune responses. Sample size was not statistically predetermined, and blinding of investigators to group allocation was not performed. In validation, progression to ophthalmopathy was predicted by the model with 70.59% sensitivity and about 72% specificity, a median of approximately 6.5 months before onset. A 13 V-J signature model separated ophthalmopathy from stable hyperthyroidism, with around 90% sensitivity and just under 84% specificity in cross-validation and 80%/75% in testing.

TCR beta CDR3 regions were amplified from RNA transcripts. The TCR CDR3 was subjected to a first round of RT-PCR using the HTBI primer set and the Qiagen OneStep RT-PCR kit. Libraries were constructed in a second round of multiplex PCR, after which size selection and purification were carried out. Paired-end sequencing of the libraries was performed with 100 bp reads on an Illumina HiSeq2000. Regarding the original processing steps: SOAPnuke was used to process the raw data, throwing out any read that contained adapters or uncalled bases, had a mean Phred below 15, or lacked an exact constant-primer or identifier match. High-quality paired reads were merged with COPE v1.2.5, and unique nucleotide sequences were defined as clonotypes. Clonotypes were aligned to IMGT TRBV, TRBD and TRBJ reference segments using MiTCR v1.1. The analysis was restricted to V-J combinations with a frequency above 0.0001, which together covered approximately 99% of the repertoires. A TCS score was defined as the ratio of F50 (clonal expansion) to E x V (chaos), with BLOSUM62-based TCRdist applied between CDR3 peptides within each V-J. Welch's t-statistics and random forest reduced some 510 V-J features to 10 to 15, which were used in a naive Bayes classifier (R e1071). TCRdb cleaned the public reads at Q25 with fastp, built clones with MiXCR and kept in-frame beta chains. When rows share a CDR3 protein, they turn into one entry using the most common DNA and genes. The V and J calls were not made by the authors but by TCRdb's processing. The sample records more than 300,000 distinct CDR3 sequences, 17% of which are singletons. The ten largest clones take up roughly 35% of the sample.

Reading from cysteine to phenylalanine, the CDR3 counts 18 amino acids. Here the CDR3 DNA is all that survives: 54 bases in frame from base 1. Trimming removed 2 bases from V and 0 bases from J; the gene matches leave 7 bases unexplained. CDR1 MNHEY and CDR2 SVGEGT were looked up in the germline V gene. This TCR was sampled from a woman in her 30s with Graves' hyperthyroidism that later progressed to Graves' ophthalmopathy. Sample: blood. The chain was built from TRBV6-2 or TRBV6-3 and TRBJ2-1, with 10 bases aligning to TRBD2. The CDR3 region: CASSYDPSGSGSYNEQFF. Read as DNA, the sequence is TGTGCCAGCAGTTACGATCCTAGCGGGAGCGGCTCCTACAATGAGCAGTTCTTC.